These 8 T cell receptor beta chains originate from one sample sequenced in a study of T cell changes during pregnancy in multiple sclerosis (dated by TCRdb to the late 2010s). The library was obtained by the immunoSEQ multiplex PCR assay. The source is immuneACCESS, and TCRdb retained only in-frame sequences with V and J called. Part of the clones is not carried over; for the studies checked, unresolved V genes explain less than half of this, and the remainder is unexplained. This sample holds around 38,000 clones; about nine tenths were observed only once. The top ten clones comprise about 5.9% of the sample. The sample consisted of CD8+ T cells from peripheral blood mononuclear cells, taken in the second trimester of pregnancy. The source is a female donor with multiple sclerosis, enrolled in a pregnancy study.

The chain has TRBV27 and TRBJ1-2; a possible D gene is TRBD1 (5 bases). The CDR3 contains 14 residues. The V end was cut by 3 bases, the J end by 2 bases, with 10 bases between. CDR1 is MNHEY, CDR2 SMNVEV, per germline (reference sequence). The CDR3 reads CASSFGHPNYGYTF. CDR3 nucleotides: TGTGCCAGCAGTTTCGGACACCCAAACTATGGCTACACCTTC.

The V call is TRBV19, the J call TRBJ1-1, with 7 bases lining up with TRBD1. The length of the CDR3 is 19 residues. Germline V gives CDR1 LNHDA, CDR2 SQIVND (reference sequence). The junction had 19 bases not matched to a gene; V was cut back by 6 bases and J by 0 bases. The CDR3 nucleotides are TGTGCCAGTAGCAGACTGGACAGGACCTTTAATCACATGAACACTGAAGCTTTCTTT. Its protein product is CASSRLDRTFNHMNTEAFF.

The J gene is TRBJ2-7, the V gene TRBV2; D is perhaps TRBD1 (6 bases). Germline CDR1 and CDR2: SNHLY and FYNNEI. The CDR3 contains 13 residues. V was shortened by 11 bases and J by 0 bases, with 14 bases between the two germline ends. CDR3 loop: CAGLGQTSYEQYF. The CDR3 DNA follows: TGTGCCGGTCTAGGACAGACCTCCTACGAGCAGTACTTC.

This chain joins TRBV30 and TRBJ1-5; perhaps TRBD1 as D (5 bases). The germline V and J ends were trimmed by 8 bases and 3 bases, with 11 bases remaining between them. Germline CDR1 GTSNPN, CDR2 SVGIG (reference sequence). The CDR3 has 12 amino acids. The CDR3 sequence is CAGGGDNQPQHF. The CDR3 DNA reads as TGTGCCGGCGGGGGGGACAATCAGCCCCAGCATTTT. The whole variable domain, filled in from reference TRBV30 and TRBJ1-5, reads SQTIHQWPATLVQPVGSPLSLECTVEGTSNPNLYWYRQAAGRGLQLLFYSVGIGQISSEVPQNLSASRPQDRQFILSSKKLLLSDSGFYLCAGGGDNQPQHFGDGTRLSIL.

As to this clone: Mismatch with germline at one junction end may stem from a read error. The J gene is TRBJ1-2, the V gene TRBV2, with a tentative D call TRBD1 (5 bases). The CDR3 sequence is 15 residues long. Germline loops: CDR1 SNHLY, CDR2 FYNNEI. As DNA, the CDR3 is TGTGCCAGCACTGAAGGGGAGGGATCTAACTATGGCTACACCTTC. Protein sequence: CASTEGEGSNYGYTF.

The J gene is TRBJ1-4, the V gene TRBV4-2; TRBD1 agrees at 7 bases. The CDR3 runs to 16 residues. The trim removed 0 bases at V and 7 bases at J, leaving 8 bases unmatched. CDR1 LGHNA and CDR2 YNFKEQ come from the germline V gene. CDR3 nucleotide sequence: TGTGCCAGCAGCCAAGACAGTGGAGGGGGCGTTGAAAAACTGTTTTTT. Translation gives CASSQDSGGGVEKLFF.

CDR3: CASSYTGNTEAFF. The CDR3 DNA sequence: TGTGCCAGCAGTTATACAGGGAACACTGAAGCTTTCTTT. The chain uses TRBV6-6 and TRBJ1-1; the D gene is possibly TRBD1 (5 bases). The V end lost 3 bases, the J end lost 1 base, and 6 bases lay between the germline ends. This CDR3 has 13 amino acids. Germline CDR1 and CDR2: MNHNY and SVGAGI (reference sequence).

The V and J genes are TRBV29-1 and TRBJ2-5, with 11 bases matching TRBD2. This CDR3 spans 16 amino acids. Germline V gives CDR1 SQVTM, CDR2 ANQGSEA. With 5 bases clipped from V and 5 bases from J, the junction kept 13 bases outside the gene matches. CDR3 protein: CSVWASGGHGGETQYF. The CDR3 DNA reads as TGCAGCGTTTGGGCTAGCGGGGGGCATGGGGGGGAGACCCAGTACTTC.